These T cell receptor beta chains were read from a single sample in a study of siplizumab effects on memory and regulatory T cells. The repertoire was sequenced with immunoSEQ multiplex PCR; TCRdb's copy has only in-frame clones and lacks some. This table holds about 100,000 clones, 91% found once. The specimen sequenced was CD4+ T cells sorted from blood. The receptors originated from a human donor in good health. Both conserved end residues are part of each CDR3. A D gene is named only where the DNA matches it firmly. Not all rows give a size; the values are once, few, many and, for expanded clones, a class.

v_call: TRBV13; d_call: .; j_call: TRBJ2-1; clone_size: .; cdr3_nt: TGTGCCAGCAGCTTAGGACTAGCCAATGAGCAGTTCTTC; cdr3_aa: CASSLGLANEQFF
v_call: TRBV5-6; d_call: TRBD2; j_call: TRBJ2-5; clone_size: .; cdr3_nt: TGTGCCAGCCACGACGACGGGGGGCAAGAGACCCAGTACTTC; cdr3_aa: CASHDDGGQETQYF
v_call: TRBV5-5; d_call: .; j_call: TRBJ1-6; clone_size: .; cdr3_nt: TGTGCCAGCAGCGTTCTCTTTAGAAATTCACCCCTCCACTTT; cdr3_aa: CASSVLFRNSPLHF
v_call: TRBV6-5; d_call: TRBD2; j_call: TRBJ2-5; clone_size: once; cdr3_nt: TGTGCCAGCAGTACGATAGCGGGGGGGACCCAGTACTTC; cdr3_aa: CASSTIAGGTQYF
v_call: TRBV7-9; d_call: .; j_call: TRBJ2-7; clone_size: .; cdr3_nt: TGTGCCAGCAGCTTGGGGCGGGACTCTTACGAGCAGTACTTC; cdr3_aa: CASSLGRDSYEQYF
v_call: TRBV4-1; d_call: .; j_call: TRBJ2-3; clone_size: .; cdr3_nt: TGCGCCAGCAGCCAAGATTTTCAAGCGAATACGCAGTATTTT; cdr3_aa: CASSQDFQANTQYF
v_call: TRBV6-6; d_call: .; j_call: TRBJ1-6; clone_size: .; cdr3_nt: TGTGCCAGCAGCACCCGGGGGAGGGATGGTTCACCCCTCCACTTT; cdr3_aa: CASSTRGRDGSPLHF
v_call: TRBV5-1; d_call: TRBD1; j_call: TRBJ1-1; clone_size: once; cdr3_nt: TGCGCCAGCAATCAGGGGGGGAATCTGAACACTGAAGCTTTCTTT; cdr3_aa: CASNQGGNLNTEAFF
v_call: TRBV15; d_call: TRBD1; j_call: TRBJ1-1; clone_size: .; cdr3_nt: TGTGCCACCAGCCGGGACAGGGGAGTCACTGAAGCTTTCTTT; cdr3_aa: CATSRDRGVTEAFF
v_call: TRBV19; d_call: TRBD1; j_call: TRBJ1-2; clone_size: .; cdr3_nt: TGTGCCAGTAGTTACGGCACAGGGGACTATGGCTACACCTTC; cdr3_aa: CASSYGTGDYGYTF
v_call: TRBV18; d_call: .; j_call: TRBJ2-1; clone_size: .; cdr3_nt: TGTGCCAGCTCACCGGGCGCAGTAAATGAGCAGTTCTTC; cdr3_aa: CASSPGAVNEQFF
v_call: TRBV9; d_call: .; j_call: TRBJ2-3; clone_size: .; cdr3_nt: TGTGCCAGCAGCGGAGTAGGCGGGGGCACAGATACGCAGTATTTT; cdr3_aa: CASSGVGGGTDTQYF
v_call: TRBV7-3; d_call: TRBD2; j_call: TRBJ2-7; clone_size: once; cdr3_nt: TGTGCCAGCAGCAAGACTAGCGGGGGGATGTACGAGCAGTACTTC; cdr3_aa: CASSKTSGGMYEQYF
v_call: TRBV6-5; d_call: .; j_call: TRBJ1-5; clone_size: .; cdr3_nt: TGTGCCAGCAGTTTCCTCCCGGGGAATCAGCCCCAGCATTTT; cdr3_aa: CASSFLPGNQPQHF
v_call: TRBV11-3; d_call: .; j_call: TRBJ1-2; clone_size: .; cdr3_nt: TGTGCCAGCAGCTTGGGGGGAGTTCCTCCTAACTATGGCTACACCTTC; cdr3_aa: CASSLGGVPPNYGYTF
v_call: TRBV15; d_call: .; j_call: TRBJ1-2; clone_size: .; cdr3_nt: TGTGCCACCAGCAGAGAACTGGACTATGGCTACACCTTC; cdr3_aa: CATSRELDYGYTF
v_call: TRBV5-5; d_call: .; j_call: TRBJ2-1; clone_size: .; cdr3_nt: TGTGCCAGCAGTCAGGACATCGGCTCCTACAATGAGCAGTTCTTC; cdr3_aa: CASSQDIGSYNEQFF
v_call: TRBV12-5; d_call: TRBD1; j_call: TRBJ1-1; clone_size: .; cdr3_nt: TGTGCTAGTGGTTCAGGACAGGGTTTAAGAGGGAACACTGAAGCTTTCTTT; cdr3_aa: CASGSGQGLRGNTEAFF
v_call: TRBV2; d_call: .; j_call: TRBJ2-3; clone_size: .; cdr3_nt: TGTGCCAGCAGCGACTTAACTAGCACAGATACGCAGTATTTT; cdr3_aa: CASSDLTSTDTQYF
v_call: TRBV6-1; d_call: .; j_call: TRBJ1-4; clone_size: .; cdr3_nt: TGTGCCAGCAGTGAAGCATTCCAGGGGATGGGGGCCTCTAATGAAAAACTGTTTTTT; cdr3_aa: CASSEAFQGMGASNEKLFF
v_call: TRBV18; d_call: .; j_call: TRBJ1-1; clone_size: .; cdr3_nt: TGTGCCAGCTCACTTCAAGGGACGAACACTGAAGCTTTCTTT; cdr3_aa: CASSLQGTNTEAFF
v_call: TRBV9; d_call: .; j_call: TRBJ2-7; clone_size: .; cdr3_nt: TGTGCCAGCAGCTTCCGCCCTGGGACGAACTACGAGCAGTACTTC; cdr3_aa: CASSFRPGTNYEQYF
v_call: TRBV4-2; d_call: .; j_call: TRBJ1-1; clone_size: .; cdr3_nt: TGTGCCAGCAGCTCACCGACAGGAGCCATGAACACTGAAGCTTTCTTT; cdr3_aa: CASSSPTGAMNTEAFF
v_call: TRBV5-4; d_call: .; j_call: TRBJ2-1; clone_size: .; cdr3_nt: TGTGCCAGCAGCCTGGACTCTCGCTCCTACAATGAGCAGTTCTTC; cdr3_aa: CASSLDSRSYNEQFF
v_call: TRBV5-1; d_call: .; j_call: TRBJ1-2; clone_size: .; cdr3_nt: TGCGCCAGCAGCTTGGAAGGGAACTATGGCTACACCTTC; cdr3_aa: CASSLEGNYGYTF
v_call: TRBV19; d_call: .; j_call: TRBJ1-5; clone_size: .; cdr3_nt: TGTGCCACCAGGGCTAGCAATCAGCCCCAGCATTTT; cdr3_aa: CATRASNQPQHF
v_call: TRBV19; d_call: .; j_call: TRBJ1-5; clone_size: .; cdr3_nt: TGTGCCAGTAGTATACAGGTCGGAAGTCAGCCCCAGCATTTT; cdr3_aa: CASSIQVGSQPQHF
v_call: TRBV9; d_call: .; j_call: TRBJ2-7; clone_size: .; cdr3_nt: TGTGCCAGCAGCCCTCACCCCCAAGGGGACGAGCAGTACTTC; cdr3_aa: CASSPHPQGDEQYF
v_call: TRBV5-4; d_call: .; j_call: TRBJ1-1; clone_size: .; cdr3_nt: TGTGCCAGCAGCTCGAGAGAGAACACTGAAGCTTTCTTT; cdr3_aa: CASSSRENTEAFF
v_call: TRBV28; d_call: .; j_call: TRBJ1-5; clone_size: .; cdr3_nt: TGTGCCAGCAGTGAGAGTTTTCAGCCCCAGCATTTT; cdr3_aa: CASSESFQPQHF
v_call: TRBV7-2; d_call: .; j_call: TRBJ1-4; clone_size: .; cdr3_nt: TGTGCCAGCAGCCCCCGGGACCTAGGGGCAACTAATGAAAAACTGTTTTTT; cdr3_aa: CASSPRDLGATNEKLFF
v_call: TRBV5-4; d_call: TRBD1; j_call: TRBJ2-2; clone_size: .; cdr3_nt: TGTGCCAGCAGCCAGACAGGGGCCGCCGGGGAGCTGTTTTTT; cdr3_aa: CASSQTGAAGELFF
v_call: TRBV25-1; d_call: .; j_call: TRBJ2-7; clone_size: .; cdr3_nt: TGTGCCAGCAGACAGAGCTCCTACGAGCAGTACTTC; cdr3_aa: CASRQSSYEQYF
v_call: TRBV6-1; d_call: .; j_call: TRBJ2-5; clone_size: .; cdr3_nt: TGTGCCAGCAGTGAAGGTATAGGGCCCCAAGAGACCCAGTACTTC; cdr3_aa: CASSEGIGPQETQYF
v_call: TRBV5-1; d_call: .; j_call: TRBJ2-2; clone_size: .; cdr3_nt: TGCGCCAGCAGCTCCTCTGGGACGGCGGAAGTCTCCGGGGAGCTGTTTTTT; cdr3_aa: CASSSSGTAEVSGELFF
v_call: TRBV5-1; d_call: TRBD1; j_call: TRBJ1-1; clone_size: .; cdr3_nt: TGCGCCAGCAGCTTGGCCCAGGGGGCATGGACTGAAGCTTTCTTT; cdr3_aa: CASSLAQGAWTEAFF
v_call: TRBV28; d_call: TRBD1; j_call: TRBJ2-7; clone_size: once; cdr3_nt: TGTGCCAGCCAGTTGACAGGGGGCTACGAGCAGTACTTC; cdr3_aa: CASQLTGGYEQYF
v_call: TRBV7-8; d_call: .; j_call: TRBJ1-2; clone_size: .; cdr3_nt: TGTGCCAGCAGCTTCACCAGAACTAACTATGGCTACACCTTC; cdr3_aa: CASSFTRTNYGYTF
v_call: TRBV30; d_call: .; j_call: TRBJ1-2; clone_size: .; cdr3_nt: TGTGCCTGGAGTTTCCGAATCCGGGGCTACACCTTC; cdr3_aa: CAWSFRIRGYTF
v_call: TRBV28; d_call: .; j_call: TRBJ2-7; clone_size: .; cdr3_nt: TGTGCCAGCAGTTCAGTAAGTCCTTACTTTTACGAGCAGTACTTC; cdr3_aa: CASSSVSPYFYEQYF
v_call: TRBV19; d_call: .; j_call: TRBJ1-6; clone_size: .; cdr3_nt: TGTGCCAGTAGTATAGTTAAGGTTGTGAATTCACCCCTCCACTTT; cdr3_aa: CASSIVKVVNSPLHF
v_call: TRBV6-5; d_call: .; j_call: TRBJ2-7; clone_size: .; cdr3_nt: TGTGCCAGCAGTTACTCGAGGTTTGAGTCCTCCTACGAGCAGTACTTC; cdr3_aa: CASSYSRFESSYEQYF
v_call: TRBV4-2; d_call: .; j_call: TRBJ1-6; clone_size: .; cdr3_nt: TGTGCCAGCAGCCAGATCCAGCCGGGAAGAGATTCACCCCTCCACTTT; cdr3_aa: CASSQIQPGRDSPLHF
v_call: TRBV5-4; d_call: TRBD1; j_call: TRBJ2-3; clone_size: .; cdr3_nt: TGTGCCAGCAGCTTGGTAATAGGGGGCACTAGCACAGATACGCAGTATTTT; cdr3_aa: CASSLVIGGTSTDTQYF
v_call: TRBV7-2; d_call: TRBD1; j_call: TRBJ2-1; clone_size: .; cdr3_nt: TGTGCCAGCAGTCCCGGGACAGGGACCTACAATGAGCAGTTCTTC; cdr3_aa: CASSPGTGTYNEQFF
v_call: TRBV30; d_call: TRBD1; j_call: TRBJ2-7; clone_size: .; cdr3_nt: TGTGCCTCCAAGCGGACAGGGCTTATCGAGCAGTACTTC; cdr3_aa: CASKRTGLIEQYF
v_call: TRBV6-1; d_call: TRBD2; j_call: TRBJ2-3; clone_size: .; cdr3_nt: TGTGCCAGCAGGAGGACTAGCGTTAGCACAGATACGCAGTATTTT; cdr3_aa: CASRRTSVSTDTQYF
v_call: TRBV2; d_call: .; j_call: TRBJ2-1; clone_size: .; cdr3_nt: TGTGCCAGCAGCGAACTCGCAGGGGCGCTTTACAATGAGCAGTTCTTC; cdr3_aa: CASSELAGALYNEQFF
v_call: TRBV12-5; d_call: .; j_call: TRBJ1-1; clone_size: .; cdr3_nt: TGTGCTAGTGGTTTGGTAGGCGGCCAGGCCACTGAAGCTTTCTTT; cdr3_aa: CASGLVGGQATEAFF
v_call: TRBV19; d_call: TRBD1; j_call: TRBJ1-5; clone_size: .; cdr3_nt: TGTGCCAGTAGTATAGGGAAAGGGGGCTGGTATCAGCCCCAGCATTTT; cdr3_aa: CASSIGKGGWYQPQHF
v_call: TRBV7-9; d_call: .; j_call: TRBJ2-1; clone_size: .; cdr3_nt: TGTGCCAGCAGCTTTGACAATGAGCAGTTCTTC; cdr3_aa: CASSFDNEQFF
v_call: TRBV6-1; d_call: .; j_call: TRBJ1-5; clone_size: few; cdr3_nt: TGTGCCAGCCTCTTACAGGTGAGCGGTCAGCCCCAGCATTTT; cdr3_aa: CASLLQVSGQPQHF
v_call: TRBV2; d_call: TRBD1; j_call: TRBJ2-7; clone_size: .; cdr3_nt: TGTGCCAGCCGACCCCAGGGGGCGCGATACGAGCAGTACTTC; cdr3_aa: CASRPQGARYEQYF
v_call: TRBV7-7; d_call: .; j_call: TRBJ2-1; clone_size: .; cdr3_nt: TGTGCCAGCAGCTTAGCAGGGGAAAACAATGAGCAGTTCTTC; cdr3_aa: CASSLAGENNEQFF
v_call: TRBV10-1; d_call: .; j_call: TRBJ1-5; clone_size: .; cdr3_nt: TGCGCCAGCAGTGATAGCAATCAGCCCCAGCATTTT; cdr3_aa: CASSDSNQPQHF
v_call: TRBV4-3; d_call: .; j_call: TRBJ2-3; clone_size: .; cdr3_nt: TGCGCCAGCAGCCAAGAAGCTCAGCGCACAGATACGCAGTATTTT; cdr3_aa: CASSQEAQRTDTQYF
v_call: TRBV19; d_call: TRBD1; j_call: TRBJ2-5; clone_size: .; cdr3_nt: TGTGCCTGTACAGAAAGGACAGGGGAAAGGACCCAGTACTTC; cdr3_aa: CACTERTGERTQYF
v_call: TRBV19; d_call: .; j_call: TRBJ1-5; clone_size: .; cdr3_nt: TGTGCCAGTAGTATCCGCAGGGGAGATCAGCCCCAGCATTTT; cdr3_aa: CASSIRRGDQPQHF
v_call: TRBV7-7; d_call: TRBD2; j_call: TRBJ2-5; clone_size: .; cdr3_nt: TGTGCCAGCAGCTCCGGGACTAGCGGAACAAAGTACTTC; cdr3_aa: CASSSGTSGTKYF